This T cell receptor (beta chain) was identified during a study of blood T cells in healthy people across ages. The germline V and J ends were trimmed by 6 bases and 0 bases, with 19 bases remaining between them. This CDR3 is built from 17 residues. The study, taken as a whole, reports: Per million T cells, TCR beta diversity dropped about linearly as age rose.

As for this clonotype: Its target is unknown.

A second about 6 to 11 cycle PCR used barcoded and J-beta primers. TCRdb passed the 5' RACE reads through MiXCR, listing each CDR3 protein once. Of hundreds of thousands of distinct CDR3 sequences in the sample, 58% were seen once. The sample was blood. This rearrangement joins TRBV12-3 or TRBV12-4 to TRBJ2-3; possibly TRBD1 or TRBD2 for D (6 bases each). This TCR was recovered from a man aged 55 to 70 in good health. CDR3 loop: CASSPTGGRPSTDTQYF. The CDR3 coding sequence is TGTGCCAGCAGCCCCACCGGGGGCCGTCCTAGCACAGATACGCAGTATTTT.